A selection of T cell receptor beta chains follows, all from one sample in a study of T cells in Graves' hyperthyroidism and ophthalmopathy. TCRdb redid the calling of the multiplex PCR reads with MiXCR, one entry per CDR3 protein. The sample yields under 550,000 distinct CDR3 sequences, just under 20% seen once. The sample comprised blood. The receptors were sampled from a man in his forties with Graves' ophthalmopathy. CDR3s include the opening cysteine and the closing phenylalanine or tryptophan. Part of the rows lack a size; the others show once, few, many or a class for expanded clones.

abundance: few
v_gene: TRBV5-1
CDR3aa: CASSLWGQEGEKLFF

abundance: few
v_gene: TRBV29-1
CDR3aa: CSSWTYPDTQYF

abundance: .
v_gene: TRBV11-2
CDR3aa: CASSRTSGIVETQYF

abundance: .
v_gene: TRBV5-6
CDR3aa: CASSKRGIYTQYF

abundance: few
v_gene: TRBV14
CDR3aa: CASSQGPILAGALETQYF

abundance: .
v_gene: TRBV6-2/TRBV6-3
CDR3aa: CASSSLDRAKNIQYF

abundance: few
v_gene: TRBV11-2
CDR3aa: CASSLWTSPPTGELFF

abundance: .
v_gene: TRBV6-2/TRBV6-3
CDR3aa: CASQLAGAYNEQFF

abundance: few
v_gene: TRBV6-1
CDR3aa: CASRPVVPGDNTEAFF

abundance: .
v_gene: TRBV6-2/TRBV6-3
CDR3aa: CASSNPLDTQYF

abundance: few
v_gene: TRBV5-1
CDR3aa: CASSLVGGGQETQYF

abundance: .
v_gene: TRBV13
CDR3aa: CASSLGLGGARGYTF

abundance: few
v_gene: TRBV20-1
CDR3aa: CSASGPNDRNYEQYF

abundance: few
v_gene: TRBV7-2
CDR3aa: CASSLDARGADTQYF

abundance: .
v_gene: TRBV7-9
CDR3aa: CASSLVSAGGPDTQYF

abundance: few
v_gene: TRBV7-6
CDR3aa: CASSDNVVGNTIYF

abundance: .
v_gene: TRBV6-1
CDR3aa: CASSDSGRGPYGYTF

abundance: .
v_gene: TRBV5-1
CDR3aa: CASSSWLGDGESNYGYTF

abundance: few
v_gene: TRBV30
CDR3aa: CAWSVGAGEKLFF

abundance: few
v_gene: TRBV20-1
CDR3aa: CSARGTSSYEQYF

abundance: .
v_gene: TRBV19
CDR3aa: CASSRRDVYEQYF

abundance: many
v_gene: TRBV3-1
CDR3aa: CASSHRSSTNEKLFF

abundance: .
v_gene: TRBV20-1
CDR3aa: CSARDRERGGEEQFF

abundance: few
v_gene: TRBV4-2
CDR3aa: CASSQAEGLGNSPLHF

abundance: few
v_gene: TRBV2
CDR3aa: CASSFLGITNEKLFF

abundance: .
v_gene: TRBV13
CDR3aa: CASRRRRDRVFTGELFF

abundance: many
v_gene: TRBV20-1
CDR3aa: CSAVDYRNEQFF

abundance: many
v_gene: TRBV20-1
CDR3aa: CSARDQGDSPLHF

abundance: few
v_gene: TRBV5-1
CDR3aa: CASSSTTSEDSPLHF

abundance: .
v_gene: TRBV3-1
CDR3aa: CASSQEGDRLQFF

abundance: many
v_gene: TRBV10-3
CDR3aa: CAISEYRPGQDAYEQYF

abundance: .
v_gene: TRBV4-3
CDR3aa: CASSQDLLALGEEEQYF

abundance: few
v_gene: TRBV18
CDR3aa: CASSPLQQNNEQFF

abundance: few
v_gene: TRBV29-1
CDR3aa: CSVARGLAGEQFF

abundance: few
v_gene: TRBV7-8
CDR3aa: CASSLVGGKSSYNSPLHF

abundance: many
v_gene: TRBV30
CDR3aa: CAWNGELAGEPTYNEQFF

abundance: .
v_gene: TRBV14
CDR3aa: CASSQGELARYNEQFF

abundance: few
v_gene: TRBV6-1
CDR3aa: CASSERSHEQYF

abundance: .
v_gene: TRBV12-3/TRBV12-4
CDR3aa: CASEGTTETQYF

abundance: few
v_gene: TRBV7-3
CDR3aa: CASSHEQGGQFF

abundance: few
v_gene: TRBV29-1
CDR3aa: CSAWEGGYNEQFF

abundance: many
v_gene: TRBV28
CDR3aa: CASSSGSHYGYTF